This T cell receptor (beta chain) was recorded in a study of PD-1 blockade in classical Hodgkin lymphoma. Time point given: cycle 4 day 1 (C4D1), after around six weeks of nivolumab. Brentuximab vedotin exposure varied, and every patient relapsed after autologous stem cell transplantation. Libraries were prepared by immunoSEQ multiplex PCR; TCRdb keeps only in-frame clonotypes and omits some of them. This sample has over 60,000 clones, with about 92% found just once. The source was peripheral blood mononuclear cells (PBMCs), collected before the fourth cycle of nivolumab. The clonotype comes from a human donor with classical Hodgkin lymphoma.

The CDR3 reads CASSTTGTEYHSNQPQHF. The CDR3 DNA sequence: TGTGCCAGCAGTACTACCGGGACAGAATACCATAGCAATCAGCCCCAGCATTTT. V usage is TRBV2 and J usage is TRBJ1-5; 7 bases line up with TRBD1. Germline trimming cut 5 bases from V and 0 bases from J; bases unmatched to any gene: 13. This CDR3 has 18 residues. From germline, CDR1 is SNHLY and CDR2 FYNNEI. Filled out from reference TRBV2 and TRBJ1-5, the complete variable domain reads EPEVTQTPSHQVTQMGQEVILRCVPISNHLYFYWYRQILGQKVEFLVSFYNNEISEKSEIFDDQFSVERPDGSNFTLKIRSTKLEDSAMYFCASSTTGTEYHSNQPQHFGDGTRLSIL.